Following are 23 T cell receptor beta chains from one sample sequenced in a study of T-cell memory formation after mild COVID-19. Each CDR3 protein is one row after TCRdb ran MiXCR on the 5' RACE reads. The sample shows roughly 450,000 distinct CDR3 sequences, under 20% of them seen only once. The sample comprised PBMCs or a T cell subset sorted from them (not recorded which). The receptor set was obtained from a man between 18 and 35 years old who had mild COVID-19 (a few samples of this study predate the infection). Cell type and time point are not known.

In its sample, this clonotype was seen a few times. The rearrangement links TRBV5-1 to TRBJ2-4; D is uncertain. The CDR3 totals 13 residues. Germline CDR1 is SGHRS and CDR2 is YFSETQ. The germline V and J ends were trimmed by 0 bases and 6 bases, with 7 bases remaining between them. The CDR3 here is CASSLGGVNIQYF. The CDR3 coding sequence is TGCGCCAGCAGCTTGGGAGGAGTAAACATTCAGTACTTC.

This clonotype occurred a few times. The CDR3 is CASSRRSEQPQHF. In nucleotides, the CDR3 is TGTGCCAGCAGTCGGAGAAGTGAACAGCCCCAGCATTTT. V is TRBV6-2 or TRBV6-3 and J is TRBJ1-5; D is undetermined. There are 13 residues in the CDR3. Trimming cost V 5 bases and J 7 bases, with 12 bases left between them. Germline loops: CDR1 MNHEY, CDR2 SVGEGT.

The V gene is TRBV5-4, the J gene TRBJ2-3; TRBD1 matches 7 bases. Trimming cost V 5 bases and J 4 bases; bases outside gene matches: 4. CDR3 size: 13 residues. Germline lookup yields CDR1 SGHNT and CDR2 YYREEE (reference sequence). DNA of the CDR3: TGTGCCAGCAGAGGGGGCTGGTCAGATACGCAGTATTTT. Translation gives CASRGGWSDTQYF.

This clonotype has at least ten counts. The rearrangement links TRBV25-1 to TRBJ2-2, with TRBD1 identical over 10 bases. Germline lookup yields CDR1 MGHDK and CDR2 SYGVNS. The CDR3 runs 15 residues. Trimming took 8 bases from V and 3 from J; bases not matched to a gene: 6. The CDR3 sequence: CASAAGTGDTGELFF. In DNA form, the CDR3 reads TGTGCCAGCGCAGCCGGGACAGGGGACACCGGGGAGCTGTTTTTT.

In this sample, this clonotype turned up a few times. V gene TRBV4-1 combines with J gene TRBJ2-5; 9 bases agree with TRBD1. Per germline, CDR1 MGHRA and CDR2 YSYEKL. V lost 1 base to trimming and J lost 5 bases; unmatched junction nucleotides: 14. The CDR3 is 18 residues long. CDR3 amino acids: CASSQALAGQGFRETQYF. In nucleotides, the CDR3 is TGCGCCAGCAGCCAAGCCCTGGCGGGACAGGGTTTTCGGGAGACCCAGTACTTC.

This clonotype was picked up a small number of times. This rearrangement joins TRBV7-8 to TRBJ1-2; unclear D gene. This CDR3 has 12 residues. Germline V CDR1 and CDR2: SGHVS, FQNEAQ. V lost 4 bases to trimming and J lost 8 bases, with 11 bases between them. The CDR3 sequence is CASSYGNSGYTF. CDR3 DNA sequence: TGTGCCAGCAGCTATGGGAACTCCGGCTACACCTTC.

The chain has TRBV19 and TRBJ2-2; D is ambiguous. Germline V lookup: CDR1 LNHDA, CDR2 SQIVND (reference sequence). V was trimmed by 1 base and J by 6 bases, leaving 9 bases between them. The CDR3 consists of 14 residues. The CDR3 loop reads CASSIGSTSGELFF. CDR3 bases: TGTGCCAGTAGTATAGGATCGACGTCCGGGGAGCTGTTTTTT.

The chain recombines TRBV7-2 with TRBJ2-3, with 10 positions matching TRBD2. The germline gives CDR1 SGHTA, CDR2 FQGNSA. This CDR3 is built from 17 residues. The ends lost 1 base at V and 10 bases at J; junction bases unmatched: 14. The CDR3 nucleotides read TGTGCCAGCAGCTTAGACCTAGCGGGGGCCCGAATGAGGGCGCAGTATTTT. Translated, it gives CASSLDLAGARMRAQYF.

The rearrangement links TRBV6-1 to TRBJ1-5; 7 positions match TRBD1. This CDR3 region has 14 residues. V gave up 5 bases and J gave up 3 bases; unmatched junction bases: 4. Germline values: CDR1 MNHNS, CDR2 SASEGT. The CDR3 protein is CASSTGALNQPQHF. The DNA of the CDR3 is TGTGCCAGCAGTACAGGGGCCCTCAATCAGCCCCAGCATTTT.

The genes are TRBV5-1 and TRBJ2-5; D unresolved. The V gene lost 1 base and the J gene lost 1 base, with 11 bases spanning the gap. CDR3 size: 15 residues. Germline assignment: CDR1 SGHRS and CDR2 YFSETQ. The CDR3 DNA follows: TGCGCCAGCAGCTTGCCCGATTACAGCCAAGAGACCCAGTACTTC. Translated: CASSLPDYSQETQYF. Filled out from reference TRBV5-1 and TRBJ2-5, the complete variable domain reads KAGVTQTPRYLIKTRGQQVTLSCSPISGHRSVSWYQQTPGQGLQFLFEYFSETQRNKGNFPGRFSGRQFSNSRSEMNVSTLELGDSALYLCASSLPDYSQETQYFGPGTRLLVL.

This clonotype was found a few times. CDR3 loop: CATMGVPYEQYV. In nucleotides, the CDR3 is TGCGCCACTATGGGGGTACCCTACGAGCAGTACGTC. The rearrangement joins TRBV5-1 to TRBJ2-7; D possibly uses TRBD1 or TRBD2 (5 bases each). Germline V gene sequence: CDR1 SGHRS, CDR2 YFSETQ. V lost 9 bases, J lost 2 bases, and 12 bases lay in between. This CDR3 spans 12 amino acids.

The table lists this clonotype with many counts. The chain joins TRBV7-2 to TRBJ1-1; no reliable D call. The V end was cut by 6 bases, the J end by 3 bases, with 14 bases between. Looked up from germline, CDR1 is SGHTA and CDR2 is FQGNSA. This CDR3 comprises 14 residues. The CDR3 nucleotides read TGTGCCAGCAGTCTACACATGGGAGACACTGAAGCTTTCTTT. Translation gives CASSLHMGDTEAFF.

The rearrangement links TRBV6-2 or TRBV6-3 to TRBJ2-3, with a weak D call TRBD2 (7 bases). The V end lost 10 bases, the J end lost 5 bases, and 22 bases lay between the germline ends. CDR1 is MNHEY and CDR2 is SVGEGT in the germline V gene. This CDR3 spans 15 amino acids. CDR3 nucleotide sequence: TGTGCCATCCGGGGGGCCTCGGAAAGGATAGATACGCAGTATTTT. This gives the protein CAIRGASERIDTQYF.

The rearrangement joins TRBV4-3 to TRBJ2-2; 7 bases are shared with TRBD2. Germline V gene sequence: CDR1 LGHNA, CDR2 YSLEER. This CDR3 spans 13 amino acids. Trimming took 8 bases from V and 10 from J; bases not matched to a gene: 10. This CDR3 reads CASGSFRGEELFF. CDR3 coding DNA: TGCGCCAGCGGAAGTTTTCGGGGGGAGGAGCTGTTTTTT.

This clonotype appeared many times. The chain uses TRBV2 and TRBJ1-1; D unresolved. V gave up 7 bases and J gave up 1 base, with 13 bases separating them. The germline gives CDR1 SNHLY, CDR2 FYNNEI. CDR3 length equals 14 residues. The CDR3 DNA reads TGTGCCAGCAACCCCGGTCAGCAGAACACTGAAGCTTTCTTT. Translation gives CASNPGQQNTEAFF.

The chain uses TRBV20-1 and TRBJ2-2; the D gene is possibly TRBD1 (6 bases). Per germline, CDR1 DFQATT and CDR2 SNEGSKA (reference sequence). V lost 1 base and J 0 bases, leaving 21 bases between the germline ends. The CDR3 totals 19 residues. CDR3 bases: TGCAGTGCTAGAGGTATCCCGCTTGGGGGCCACGCGAACACCGGGGAGCTGTTTTTT. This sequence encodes CSARGIPLGGHANTGELFF.

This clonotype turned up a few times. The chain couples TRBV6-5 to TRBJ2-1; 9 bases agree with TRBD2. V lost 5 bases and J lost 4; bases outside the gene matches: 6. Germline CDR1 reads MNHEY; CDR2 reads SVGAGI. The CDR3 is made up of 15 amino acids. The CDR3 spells CASSQLAGTYNEQFF. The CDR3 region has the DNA TGTGCCAGCAGTCAGCTAGCGGGGACATACAATGAGCAGTTCTTC.

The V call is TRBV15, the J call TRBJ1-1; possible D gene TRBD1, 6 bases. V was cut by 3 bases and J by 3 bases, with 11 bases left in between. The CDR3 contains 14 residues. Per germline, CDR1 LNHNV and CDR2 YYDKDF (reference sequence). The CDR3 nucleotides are TGTGCCACCAGCAGCAGGGGCCTGCACACTGAAGCTTTCTTT. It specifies CATSSRGLHTEAFF. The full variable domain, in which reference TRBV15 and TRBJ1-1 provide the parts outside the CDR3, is DAMVIQNPRYQVTQFGKPVTLSCSQTLNHNVMYWYQQKSSQAPKLLFHYYDKDFNNEADTPDNFQSRRPNTSFCFLDIRSPGLGDTAMYLCATSSRGLHTEAFFGQGTRLTVV.

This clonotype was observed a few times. The CDR3 loop is CSAGRARASEAFF. In nucleotides, the CDR3 is TGCAGTGCTGGCCGGGCCAGGGCGAGTGAAGCTTTCTTT. The chain joins TRBV20-1 to TRBJ1-1; weak D call: TRBD1 (5 bases). CDR1 is DFQATT, CDR2 SNEGSKA, per germline (reference sequence). CDR3 size: 13 residues. Trimming left V 5 bases short and J 7 bases short, with 17 bases between.

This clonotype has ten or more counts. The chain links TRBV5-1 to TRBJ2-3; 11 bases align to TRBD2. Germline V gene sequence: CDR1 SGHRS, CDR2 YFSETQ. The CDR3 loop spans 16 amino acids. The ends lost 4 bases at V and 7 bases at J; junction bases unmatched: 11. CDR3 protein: CASSETLTSGEHTQYF. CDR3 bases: TGCGCCAGCAGCGAGACACTGACTAGCGGGGAGCATACGCAGTATTTT.

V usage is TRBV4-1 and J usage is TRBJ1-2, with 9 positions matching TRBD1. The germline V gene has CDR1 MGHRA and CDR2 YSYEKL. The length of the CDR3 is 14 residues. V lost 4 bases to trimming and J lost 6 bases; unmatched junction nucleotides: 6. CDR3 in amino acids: CASSPGQGLNGYTF. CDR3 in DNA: TGCGCCAGCAGCCCTGGACAGGGGTTGAATGGCTACACCTTC.

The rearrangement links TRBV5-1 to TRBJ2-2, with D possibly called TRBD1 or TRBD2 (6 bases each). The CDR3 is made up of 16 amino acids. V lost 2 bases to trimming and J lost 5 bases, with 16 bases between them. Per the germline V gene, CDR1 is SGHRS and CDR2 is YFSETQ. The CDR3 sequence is CASSFLGGRKTGELFF. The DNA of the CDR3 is TGCGCCAGCAGCTTCTTGGGGGGCCGTAAAACCGGGGAGCTGTTTTTT. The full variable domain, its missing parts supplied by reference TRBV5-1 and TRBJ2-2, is KAGVTQTPRYLIKTRGQQVTLSCSPISGHRSVSWYQQTPGQGLQFLFEYFSETQRNKGNFPGRFSGRQFSNSRSEMNVSTLELGDSALYLCASSFLGGRKTGELFFGEGSRLTVL.

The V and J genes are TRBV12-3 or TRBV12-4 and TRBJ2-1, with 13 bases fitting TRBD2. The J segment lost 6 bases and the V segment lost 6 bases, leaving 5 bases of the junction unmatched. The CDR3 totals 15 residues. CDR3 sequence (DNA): TGTGCCAGCAGCTTCGGGACTAGCGGGGTCAATGAGCAGTTCTTC. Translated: CASSFGTSGVNEQFF.